Below, 23 T cell receptor beta chains from the same sample are listed, as sequenced in a study of PD-L1 blockade in urothelial cancer. Libraries were prepared by immunoSEQ multiplex PCR; TCRdb keeps only in-frame clonotypes and omits some of them. The sample has about 95,000 clones, 87% seen once. Time point denoted: pretreatment peripheral blood. The source was PBMCs, collected around atezolizumab (anti-PD-L1) treatment. These receptors originate from a man in his fifties or sixties with urothelial cancer.

V gene TRBV9 combines with J gene TRBJ2-5; no reliable D call. The CDR3 consists of 14 residues. The ends were cut back, 0 bases at V and 2 bases at J, with 8 bases in the middle. Germline CDR1 is SGDLS and CDR2 is YYNGEE. The CDR3 nucleotides are TGTGCCAGCAGCGTAGGTCCAGGTCAAGAGACCCAGTACTTC. Its translation: CASSVGPGQETQYF.

This chain joins TRBV18 and TRBJ2-5, with D perhaps TRBD1 (5 bases). The germline V gene encodes CDR1 KGHSH and CDR2 LQKENI. Trimming took off 1 base at V and 2 bases at J, with 8 bases between the two ends. CDR3 length: 14 residues. CDR3 DNA sequence: TGTGCCAGCTCACCACTAGACAGTCAAGAGACCCAGTACTTC. It translates to CASSPLDSQETQYF. The variable domain in full, with the rest retrieved from reference TRBV18 and TRBJ2-5, is NAGVMQNPRHLVRRRGQEARLRCSPMKGHSHVYWYRQLPEEGLKFMVYLQKENIIDESGMPKERFSAEFPKEGPSILRIQQVVRGDSAAYFCASSPLDSQETQYFGPGTRLLVL.

This sequence joins TRBV30 and TRBJ2-3; D is perhaps TRBD1 (6 bases). The CDR3 sequence is 15 residues long. V lost 8 bases and J lost 3, with 21 bases in between. Per germline, CDR1 GTSNPN and CDR2 SVGIG (reference sequence). CDR3 nucleotide sequence: TGTGCCCTGGATGTAATCAGGGGTTCTACAGATACGCAGTATTTT. Amino acids: CALDVIRGSTDTQYF.

The chain employs TRBV7-9 and TRBJ1-2; tentatively, D is TRBD1 (5 bases). From germline, CDR1 is SEHNR and CDR2 FQNEAQ (reference sequence). Deletions cut 3 bases from V and 7 bases from J, with 12 bases between. CDR3 length: 13 residues. The CDR3, as DNA: TGTGCCAGCAGCTTGGCCAGGGAAAGTGGCTACACCTTC. This translates into CASSLARESGYTF.

V usage is TRBV25-1 and J usage is TRBJ1-6; D is ambiguous. This CDR3 region has 13 residues. The germline V gene has CDR1 MGHDK and CDR2 SYGVNS. CDR3 in DNA: TGTCCTAAACGAAGCTCCTATAATTCACCCCTCCACTTT. Protein sequence: CPKRSSYNSPLHF.

This clone was found a few times. The rearrangement links TRBV5-1 to TRBJ1-5, with 11 nucleotides matching TRBD1. The germline V gene has CDR1 SGHRS and CDR2 YFSETQ. V dropped 2 bases and J dropped 7; count of bases not matched to a gene: 2. The CDR3 consists of 14 residues. CDR3 in DNA: TGCGCCAGCAGCTTCGGACAGGGGGCACAGCCCCAGCATTTT. Translated: CASSFGQGAQPQHF.

The V and J genes are TRBV28 and TRBJ1-2; no clear D gene. CDR1 and CDR2 from the germline V gene are MDHEN and SYDVKM. This CDR3 region has 14 residues. Deletions cut 11 bases from V and 2 bases from J, with 18 bases between. CDR3 DNA: TGTGCCTCTTCCCGAGGTCGGGAAAACTATGGCTACACCTTC. This gives the protein CASSRGRENYGYTF.

The chain uses TRBV11-2 and TRBJ2-3; D is undetermined. There are 12 residues in the CDR3. Germline loops: CDR1 SGHAT, CDR2 FQNNGV. The V and J ends lost 5 bases and 2 bases respectively, with 5 bases between them. CDR3 DNA sequence: TGTGCCAGCAGCCCATTCACAGATACGCAGTATTTT. Translated, it gives CASSPFTDTQYF.

V usage is TRBV7-6 and J usage is TRBJ2-1; the match to TRBD2 covers 8 bases. The V segment lost 0 bases and the J segment 5 bases; nucleotides outside the gene matches: 15. Germline CDR1 is SGHVS and CDR2 is FNYEAQ. The CDR3 is 19 residues long. The CDR3 nucleotides read TGTGCCAGCAGCTTAGCAGGAGCCCCGGGGCTAGCGGGCAACAATGAGCAGTTCTTC. It is translated as CASSLAGAPGLAGNNEQFF.

The genes are TRBV7-9 and TRBJ1-4; D might be TRBD1 (6 bases). The germline gives CDR1 SEHNR, CDR2 FQNEAQ (reference sequence). V lost 5 bases to trimming and J lost 5 bases, with 12 bases between them. The CDR3 runs 14 residues. The CDR3 DNA is TGTGCCAGCAGCCGCAGACAGGCAAATGAAAAACTGTTTTTT. Amino acid sequence: CASSRRQANEKLFF.

This clone was recorded once. V gene TRBV11-2 combines with J gene TRBJ2-5, with D perhaps matching TRBD2 (6 bases). This CDR3 region has 16 residues. V was pared by 0 bases and J by 5 bases, with 16 bases between. CDR1 and CDR2 (germline): SGHAT, FQNNGV. The CDR3 DNA sequence: TGTGCCAGCAGCTTAGATGGCGGGGCTCTGGGGGAGACCCAGTACTTC. Translation gives CASSLDGGALGETQYF.

The J gene is TRBJ2-3, the V gene TRBV6-5; the match to TRBD1 covers 7 bases. CDR1 MNHEY and CDR2 SVGAGI come from the germline V gene. The length of the CDR3 is 14 residues. J lost 6 bases, V lost 6 bases, and 9 bases had no gene match. CDR3 amino acids: CASSTGVPQDTQYF. Here the CDR3 DNA reads TGTGCCAGCAGCACAGGGGTCCCTCAGGATACGCAGTATTTT.

V and J are TRBV15 and TRBJ1-1; TRBD1 aligns across 11 bases. Germline trimming cut 1 base from V and 7 bases from J; bases unmatched to any gene: 5. Germline values: CDR1 LNHNV, CDR2 YYDKDF (reference sequence). The CDR3 sequence is 15 residues long. CDR3 DNA sequence: TGTGCCACCAGCAGAGGTGGGACAGGGGGTATTGAAGCTTTCTTT. Protein product: CATSRGGTGGIEAFF. The full variable domain, completed using reference TRBV15 and TRBJ1-1, is DAMVIQNPRYQVTQFGKPVTLSCSQTLNHNVMYWYQQKSSQAPKLLFHYYDKDFNNEADTPDNFQSRRPNTSFCFLDIRSPGLGDTAMYLCATSRGGTGGIEAFFGQGTRLTVV.

The V gene is TRBV11-3, the J gene TRBJ2-1; 8 nucleotides line up with TRBD2. The CDR3 totals 16 residues. Per germline, CDR1 SGHNT and CDR2 YENEEA. Trimming removed 5 bases from V and 5 bases from J; junction bases left unmatched: 11. The CDR3 is CASSPHGTRSNNEQFF. As DNA, the CDR3 is TGTGCCAGCAGCCCCCACGGGACTAGGAGTAACAATGAGCAGTTCTTC.

The CDR3 sequence is CASSYRQETQYF. Written as DNA, the CDR3 is TGTGCCAGCAGTTATCGGCAAGAGACCCAGTACTTC. The chain has TRBV28 and TRBJ2-5, with D hard to call. The CDR3 length is 12 residues. The V end was cut by 4 bases, the J end by 2 bases, with 5 bases between. Germline CDR1 reads MDHEN; CDR2 reads SYDVKM.

The rearrangement uses TRBV4-1 and TRBJ1-1; D possibly corresponds to TRBD1 (6 bases). The CDR3 covers 15 residues. Trimming left V 3 bases short and J 1 base short, with 12 bases between. Germline V gene sequence: CDR1 MGHRA, CDR2 YSYEKL. The CDR3 DNA sequence: TGCGCCAGCAGCCAGGGGGACACCCCGAACACTGAAGCTTTCTTT. Protein sequence: CASSQGDTPNTEAFF.

This clone was detected only a few times. The V gene is TRBV9, the J gene TRBJ1-5, with a tentative D call TRBD1 (5 bases). This CDR3 spans 13 amino acids. With 1 base removed from V and 4 bases from J, the gap between germline ends came to 6 bases. Germline-derived CDR1 and CDR2 are SGDLS and YYNGEE. The CDR3 loop reads CASSVQGNQPQHF. The CDR3 DNA reads as TGTGCCAGCAGCGTACAGGGTAATCAGCCCCAGCATTTT.

This clone is a singleton in its sample. This rearrangement joins TRBV30 to TRBJ1-5, with 9 nucleotides matching TRBD1. Germline CDR1 GTSNPN, CDR2 SVGIG (reference sequence). The trim removed 2 bases at V and 3 bases at J, leaving 14 bases unmatched. The CDR3 sequence is 18 residues long. In DNA, the CDR3 is TGTGCCTGGAGTCCCGAGACAGGGGGAGTTAGTAACAATCAGCCCCAGCATTTT. This encodes CAWSPETGGVSNNQPQHF.

The table lists this clone with a count of one. This rearrangement joins TRBV27 to TRBJ2-3, with TRBD1 as a possible D gene (5 bases). Per germline, CDR1 MNHEY and CDR2 SMNVEV (reference sequence). V was shortened by 3 bases and J by 7 bases, with 23 bases between the two germline ends. The CDR3 covers 17 residues. The CDR3 is CASSFRRAQGLQHTQYF. DNA of the CDR3: TGTGCCAGCAGTTTTCGCCGGGCGCAGGGCCTTCAACATACGCAGTATTTT.

The table lists this clone with a few counts. This chain's CDR3 is CASSEEGSGVAFF. CDR3 sequence (DNA): TGTGCCAGCAGTGAAGAAGGATCGGGAGTCGCTTTCTTT. The J gene is TRBJ1-1, the V gene TRBV6-1, with no clear D. The CDR3 runs to 13 residues. The germline V gene encodes CDR1 MNHNS and CDR2 SASEGT. Between the trimmed V and J ends, which lost 1 base and 11 bases, there was a span of 14 bases.

As DNA, the CDR3 is TGCGCCAGCAGCTTGGCTAGCGGGTTAGATACGCAGTATTTT. Protein: CASSLASGLDTQYF. V and J are TRBV5-1 and TRBJ2-3; TRBD2 agrees at 8 bases. Germline CDR1 reads SGHRS; CDR2 reads YFSETQ. Unmatched junction bases numbered 2, after V lost 0 bases and J lost 5 bases. This CDR3 spans 14 amino acids.

The chain recombines TRBV19 with TRBJ1-1, with 10 bases fitting TRBD1. The CDR3 is made up of 15 amino acids. V gave up 6 bases and J gave up 11 bases; unmatched junction bases: 15. Germline V CDR1 and CDR2: LNHDA, SQIVND (reference sequence). CDR3 loop: CASSVRGQGTPGAFF. CDR3 coding DNA: TGTGCCAGTAGCGTAAGGGGACAGGGGACCCCTGGGGCTTTCTTT.

The J gene is TRBJ1-5, the V gene TRBV27; 8 positions match TRBD1. After removal of 5 bases from V and 2 bases from J, the junction contained 8 bases not matched to a gene. CDR1 MNHEY and CDR2 SMNVEV come from the germline V gene (reference sequence). This CDR3 region has 16 residues. CDR3 in amino acids: CASSPDRGRGNQPQHF. CDR3 nucleotide sequence: TGTGCCAGCAGTCCTGACAGGGGACGGGGCAATCAGCCCCAGCATTTT.